This TCR beta chain was captured in a study of CD8 T cells in ankylosing spondylitis. Germline V lookup: CDR1 SGHRS, CDR2 YFSETQ. The V and J ends lost 5 bases and 3 bases, in that order; junction bases with no gene match: 6. There are 16 residues in the CDR3. This clonotype was seen repeatedly, ten times or more. TCRdb re-called the 5' RACE reads through MiXCR, storing one row per CDR3 protein. This table holds 250,000 to 350,000 distinct CDR3 sequences, roughly 20% found once. The specimen sequenced was blood, either unsorted or a sorted T cell fraction (not recorded which). This receptor was identified in a female donor with ankylosing spondylitis or in good health (not recorded which). The chain is built from TRBV5-1 and TRBJ2-3, with 13 bases aligning to TRBD2. CDR3 sequence reads: CASSYTSGGGTDTQYF. The DNA of the CDR3 is TGCGCCAGCAGTTATACTAGCGGGGGGGGAACAGATACGCAGTATTTT.